This entry lists 5 T cell receptor beta chains sequenced from one sample in a study of T cells expressing NK-cell markers. For each CDR3 protein, TCRdb gives one entry from its re-call of the 5' RACE reads, without DNA. Its table lists 350,000 to 500,000 distinct CDR3 sequences. The source material was blood T cells: a sorted CD56 or NKG2C T cell subset, CD4+ or CD8+ T cells, or bulk PBMC T cells (not recorded which). These receptors came from a woman aged 18-69 years in good health.

The chain carries TRBV7-2 and TRBJ2-1; TCRdb returns TRBD1, unconfirmable since there is no DNA. Germline assignment: CDR1 SGHTA and CDR2 FQGNSA. This CDR3 has 15 residues. The CDR3: CASSNSGGAGDEQFF.

J is TRBJ1-2 and V is TRBV12-3 or TRBV12-4. CDR3 length: 11 residues. The CDR3 spells CASSTGYGYTF.

The chain recombines TRBV5-6 with TRBJ2-3; TCRdb proposes TRBD2, but this gene call is untestable without DNA. CDR1 and CDR2 (germline): SGHDT, YYEEEE. This CDR3 has 13 residues. CDR3 loop: CASSLRQRDTQYF.

J is TRBJ2-3 and V is TRBV15; the D call of TRBD1 rests on TCRdb alone, since no DNA is present to check it. The germline V gene has CDR1 LNHNV and CDR2 YYDKDF (reference sequence). The CDR3 is 13 residues long. The CDR3 here is CATSPGWEDTQYF.

The chain links TRBV5-1 to TRBJ2-1; without DNA, the TCRdb call of TRBD2 cannot be checked. The CDR3 spans 16 residues. The V gene's germline CDR1 is SGHRS and CDR2 YFSETQ. Here the CDR3 reads CASSFLAGGSYNEQFF. The full variable domain, in which reference TRBV5-1 and TRBJ2-1 provide the parts outside the CDR3, is KAGVTQTPRYLIKTRGQQVTLSCSPISGHRSVSWYQQTPGQGLQFLFEYFSETQRNKGNFPGRFSGRQFSNSRSEMNVSTLELGDSALYLCASSFLAGGSYNEQFFGPGTRLTVL.